The 7 T cell receptor beta chains below all came from one sample that was sequenced in a study of regulatory T cells in long-lasting Graves disease. Through Arm-PCR of CDR3 regions and iRepertoire HTBI primers, TCR beta libraries were built. In TCRdb, the multiplex PCR reads were re-called with MiXCR into one record per CDR3 protein. The sample shows about 310,000 distinct CDR3 sequences, 15% to 20% of them seen only once. Described time point: newly diagnosed GD, antithyroid drugs for less than 3 months. PBMC-extracted RNA yielded the TCR library. Sequenced here: peripheral blood mononuclear cells (PBMCs), sampled at new diagnosis, from a patient treated with antithyroid drugs. These receptors were collected from a female donor with Graves disease.

This clonotype was seen a handful of times. The chain joins TRBV5-1 to TRBJ2-3, with 8 bases that match TRBD2. Germline V CDR1 and CDR2: SGHRS, YFSETQ. The J segment lost 4 bases and the V segment lost 1 base, leaving 5 bases of the junction unmatched. CDR3 length: 15 amino acids. The CDR3 sequence: CASSLWAGGADTQYF. CDR3 DNA: TGCGCCAGCAGCTTGTGGGCCGGGGGGGCAGATACGCAGTATTTT. The full variable domain, with the rest looked up from reference TRBV5-1 and TRBJ2-3, is KAGVTQTPRYLIKTRGQQVTLSCSPISGHRSVSWYQQTPGQGLQFLFEYFSETQRNKGNFPGRFSGRQFSNSRSEMNVSTLELGDSALYLCASSLWAGGADTQYFGPGTRLTVL.

This clonotype was seen more than once but under ten times. A much bigger clone sits one base away, suggesting this may be a read error. The chain carries TRBV18 and TRBJ1-4, with D perhaps matching TRBD1 (5 bases). CDR3 size: 15 residues. Germline values: CDR1 KGHSH, CDR2 LQKENI. The CDR3 DNA reads TGTGCCAACTCACCAGGGACGGCTTTCAATGAAAAACTGTTTTTT. This gives the protein CANSPGTAFNEKLFF.

This clonotype was seen repeatedly, ten times or more. The chain uses TRBV10-3 and TRBJ2-5; D unclear. Looked up from germline, CDR1 is ENHRY and CDR2 is SYGVKD. This CDR3 is built from 11 residues. V lost 6 bases, J lost 5 bases, and 7 bases lay in between. The DNA for the CDR3 is TGTGCCATCAGCACGTGGGAGACCCAGTACTTC. Protein sequence: CAISTWETQYF.

This clonotype was picked up a small number of times. The rearrangement joins TRBV28 to TRBJ2-1; TRBD1 aligns across 12 bases. The CDR3 length is 14 residues. Germline CDR1 and CDR2: MDHEN and SYDVKM. After removal of 5 bases from V and 8 bases from J, the junction contained 4 bases not matched to a gene. CDR3 region: CASSGTGGTYEQFF. In DNA, the CDR3 is TGTGCCAGCAGTGGGACAGGGGGCACATATGAGCAGTTCTTC. The entire variable domain, with the rest obtained from reference TRBV28 and TRBJ2-1, is as follows: DVKVTQSSRYLVKRTGEKVFLECVQDMDHENMFWYRQDPGLGLRLIYFSYDVKMKEKGDIPEGYSVSREKKERFSLILESASTNQTSMYLCASSGTGGTYEQFFGPGTRLTVL.

This clonotype was detected many times. The chain is built from TRBV10-2 and TRBJ2-7; 7 nucleotides match TRBD2. CDR3 length: 13 residues. From germline, CDR1 is WSHSY and CDR2 SAAADI. V gave up 8 bases and J gave up 7 bases; unmatched junction bases: 11. This CDR3 is CASSPAGVGEQYF. DNA of the CDR3: TGCGCCAGCTCGCCTGCGGGAGTAGGTGAGCAGTACTTC.

In this sample, this clonotype turned up many times. The chain recombines TRBV30 with TRBJ1-1; possible D gene TRBD1, 5 bases. The V gene's germline CDR1 is GTSNPN and CDR2 SVGIG (reference sequence). The CDR3 totals 12 residues. The V end lost 3 bases, the J end lost 4 bases, and 9 bases lay between the germline ends. CDR3 bases: TGTGCCTGGAGCGGGGGAACCACTGAAGCTTTCTTT. Its translation: CAWSGGTTEAFF.

Ten or more counts support this clonotype. The rearrangement links TRBV11-1 to TRBJ2-1; the D is unclear. Germline CDR1 reads SGHAT; CDR2 reads FQDESV (reference sequence). The CDR3 sequence is 14 residues long. Deletions cut 5 bases from V and 8 bases from J, with 16 bases between. The CDR3 bases are TGTGCCAGCAGCCAACGGCCCCCCCGGGATGAGCAGTTCTTC. Protein: CASSQRPPRDEQFF.